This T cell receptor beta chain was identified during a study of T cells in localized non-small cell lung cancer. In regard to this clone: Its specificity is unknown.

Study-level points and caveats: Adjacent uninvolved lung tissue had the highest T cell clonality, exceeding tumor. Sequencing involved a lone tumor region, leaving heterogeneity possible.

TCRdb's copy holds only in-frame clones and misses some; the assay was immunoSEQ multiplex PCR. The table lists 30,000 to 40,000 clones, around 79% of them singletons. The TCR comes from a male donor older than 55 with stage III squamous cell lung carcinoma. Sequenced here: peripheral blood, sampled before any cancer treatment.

The CDR3 loop is CASSSAGTDNSPLHF. CDR3 DNA sequence: TGCGCCAGCAGCTCCGCCGGGACAGATAATTCACCCCTCCACTTT. The V and J genes are TRBV5-1 and TRBJ1-6; the match to TRBD1 covers 7 bases. The germline V gene has CDR1 SGHRS and CDR2 YFSETQ. V was clipped by 3 bases and J by 5 bases; unmatched bases: 5. The CDR3 spans 15 residues.